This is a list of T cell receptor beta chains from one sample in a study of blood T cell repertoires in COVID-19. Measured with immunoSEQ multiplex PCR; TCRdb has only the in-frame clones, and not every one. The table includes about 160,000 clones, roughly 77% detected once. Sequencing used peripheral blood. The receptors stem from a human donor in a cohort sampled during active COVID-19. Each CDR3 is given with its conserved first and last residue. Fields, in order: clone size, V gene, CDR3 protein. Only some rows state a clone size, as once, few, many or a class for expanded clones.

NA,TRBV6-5,CASSYAEGVPNSPLHF
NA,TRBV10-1,CASSERGRRETQYF
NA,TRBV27,CASSLTGNYEQYF
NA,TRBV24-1,CATSDRQGRVPEQYF
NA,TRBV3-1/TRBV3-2,CAVHYWETQYF
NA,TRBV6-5,CASSYGSGGPNYGYTF
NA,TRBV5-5,CASSLAGQGALGNTIYF
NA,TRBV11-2,CASSLVGTGGTEAFF
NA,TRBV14,CASSRTGGVGSYEQYF
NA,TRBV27,CASSLSTGGDYGYTF
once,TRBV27,CASSPASGGLYEQYF
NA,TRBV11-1,CASSLGRLDQETQYF
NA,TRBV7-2,CASSLPQGYGYTF
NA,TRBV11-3,CASSFRNTGELFF
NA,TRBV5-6,CASSLGLRDYEQYF
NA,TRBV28,CASRALTGYGDNEQFF
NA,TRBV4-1,CASSQDNWGHYEQYF
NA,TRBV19,CASSNEDSYEQYF
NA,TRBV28,CASSYSRGGTDTQYF
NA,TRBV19,CASRTSGEETQYF
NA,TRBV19,CASNRQGGQPQHF
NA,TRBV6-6,CASSTFQAYNEQFF
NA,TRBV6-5,CASSSGLQSSYEQYF
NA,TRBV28,CASSLRDSSYEQYF
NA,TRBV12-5,CASGWGDHTEAFF
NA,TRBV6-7,CASSYSMGGCQGVWYEQYF
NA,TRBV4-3,CASSLRDRDTGELFF
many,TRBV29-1,CSVGLGARSEQFF
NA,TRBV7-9,CAGVFPGDWATNEKLFF
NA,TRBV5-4,CASRLGQGGTGELFF
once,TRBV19,CASSTPGGATEAFF
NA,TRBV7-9,CASSPSGGAKENEQFF
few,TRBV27,CASSVGQLNTEAFF
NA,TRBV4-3,CASSRTQGSNYGYTF
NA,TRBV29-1,CSVVLVYEQYF
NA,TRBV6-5,CASGTDLTVYEQYF
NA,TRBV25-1,CASSESGYGYEQYF
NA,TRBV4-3,CASSQVGTGAYYGYTF
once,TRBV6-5,CASSSADTLYGYTF
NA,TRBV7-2,CASSLGRSSYEQYF
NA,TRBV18,CASSPPALGGSDTQYF
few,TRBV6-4,CASSDSGRGQDEAFF
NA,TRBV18,CASSPLGTGGSGNTIYF
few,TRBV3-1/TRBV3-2,CASRSSGNTGELFF
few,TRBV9,CASSGIQGDLGNSPLHF
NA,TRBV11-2,CASSLSGVLAEAFF
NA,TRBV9,CASSVGQGTYQETQYF
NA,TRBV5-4,CASSLQGNGGLEAFF
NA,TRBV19,CASSIGNRDQPQHF
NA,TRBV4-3,CASSQDGTGDYEQYF
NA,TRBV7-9,CASSLDSGGPKLFF
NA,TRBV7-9,CASSFEQNFNYGYTF
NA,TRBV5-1,CASSVKETQYF